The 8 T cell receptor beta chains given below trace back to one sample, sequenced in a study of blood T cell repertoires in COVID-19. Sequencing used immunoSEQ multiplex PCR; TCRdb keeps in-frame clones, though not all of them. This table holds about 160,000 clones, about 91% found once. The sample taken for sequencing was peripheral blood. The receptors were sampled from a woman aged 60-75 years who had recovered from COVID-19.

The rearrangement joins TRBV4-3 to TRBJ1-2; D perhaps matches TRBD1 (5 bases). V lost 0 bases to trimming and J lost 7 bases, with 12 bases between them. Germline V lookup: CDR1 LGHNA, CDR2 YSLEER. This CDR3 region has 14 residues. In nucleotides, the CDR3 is TGCGCCAGCAGCCAAGATAGAAGGGGCACTGGCTACACCTTC. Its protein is CASSQDRRGTGYTF.

The CDR3 DNA reads as TGCGCCAGCAGCCACGGACAAAATAGCAATCAGCCCCAGCATTTT. Translation gives CASSHGQNSNQPQHF. V and J are TRBV4-1 and TRBJ1-5; a weak D match, TRBD1 (5 bases). CDR1 is MGHRA, CDR2 YSYEKL, per germline. V lost 3 bases to trimming and J lost 0 bases, with 9 bases between them. The CDR3 length is 15 residues.

The CDR3 bases are TGTGCCAGCTTCTCGTGGACAAACACCGGGGAGCTGTTTTTT. Its protein is CASFSWTNTGELFF. The V and J genes are TRBV27 and TRBJ2-2; D is possibly TRBD1 (5 bases). This CDR3 has 14 amino acids. The germline V gene encodes CDR1 MNHEY and CDR2 SMNVEV (reference sequence). Trimming cost V 8 bases and J 2 bases, with 12 bases left between them.

CDR3 DNA: TGTGCCAGCAGCCTGGGGGGGACAGTCACCGGGGAGCTGTTTTTT. Translated, it gives CASSLGGTVTGELFF. The chain employs TRBV5-6 and TRBJ2-2; TRBD1 or TRBD2 may be the D gene (7 bases each). Between the trimmed V and J ends, which lost 4 bases and 4 bases, there was a span of 14 bases. Looked up from germline, CDR1 is SGHDT and CDR2 is YYEEEE. The CDR3 loop spans 15 amino acids.

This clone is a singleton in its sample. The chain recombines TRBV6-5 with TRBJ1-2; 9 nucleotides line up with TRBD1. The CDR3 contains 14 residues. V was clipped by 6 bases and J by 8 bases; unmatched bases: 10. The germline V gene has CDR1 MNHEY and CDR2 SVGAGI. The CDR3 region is CASSPGQGRSGYTF. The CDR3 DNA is TGTGCCAGCAGCCCGGGACAGGGAAGGAGCGGCTACACCTTC.

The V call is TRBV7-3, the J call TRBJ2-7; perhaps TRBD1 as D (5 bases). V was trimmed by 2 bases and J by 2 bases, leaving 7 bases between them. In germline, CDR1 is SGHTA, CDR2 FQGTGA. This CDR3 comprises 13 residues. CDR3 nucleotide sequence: TGTGCCAGCAGCTTAGACAGAACCTACGAGCAGTACTTC. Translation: CASSLDRTYEQYF.

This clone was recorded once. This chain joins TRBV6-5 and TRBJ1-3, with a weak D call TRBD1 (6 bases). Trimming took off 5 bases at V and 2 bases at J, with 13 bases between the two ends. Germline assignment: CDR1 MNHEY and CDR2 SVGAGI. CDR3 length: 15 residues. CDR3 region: CASSLYDRPGNTIYF. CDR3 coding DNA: TGTGCCAGCAGTCTCTATGACAGGCCTGGAAACACCATATATTTT.

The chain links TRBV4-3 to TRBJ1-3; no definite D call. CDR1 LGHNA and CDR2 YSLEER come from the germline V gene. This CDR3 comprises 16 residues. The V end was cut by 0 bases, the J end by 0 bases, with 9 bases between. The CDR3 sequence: CASSQEHRGSGNTIYF. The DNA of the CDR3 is TGCGCCAGCAGCCAAGAGCACCGAGGCTCTGGAAACACCATATATTTT.